This TCR beta chain was obtained from a study of shared clonotypes between healthy human individuals. Whole-study results and caveats: Only a few donors were included, so the genetic and exposure-history diversity represented was limited.

TCRdb's copy holds only in-frame clones and misses some; the assay was immunoSEQ multiplex PCR. Counted here are 950,000 to 1,300,000 clones, under 80% occurring once; the ten biggest clones make up about 1.5%. For this clone: Its target is not known. Other DNA sequences in the same sample also yield this CDR3.

This TCR was sampled from a man younger than 35 in good health. Specimen: memory CD4+ T cells sorted from blood. Subset given: CD45RA-negative fraction.

CDR3 in amino acids: CASSLGHTNTEAFF. The DNA of the CDR3 is TGTGCCAGCAGCTTAGGACACACGAACACTGAAGCTTTCTTT. V and J are TRBV13 and TRBJ1-1; no firm D call. This CDR3 contains 14 residues. The V end lost 0 bases, the J end lost 1 base, and 6 bases lay between the germline ends. Germline CDR1 PRHDT, CDR2 FYEKMQ (reference sequence).